Listed below are T cell receptor beta chains from one sample, sequenced in a study of T cell responses to AZD1222 COVID-19 vaccine. Produced via immunoSEQ multiplex PCR; TCRdb's table is partial and in-frame only. This table holds roughly 160,000 clones, 90% found once. The source material was peripheral blood, sampled on day 0 of AZD1222 vaccination. Receptor source: an adult in good health. Both conserved end residues are part of each CDR3. The order of the fields is D gene, CDR3 length, clone size, V gene, J gene, CDR3 DNA, CDR3 protein. The D gene is left open where the match is weak. A clone size is listed for some rows: how often the clone was seen (once, few, many), or a class if it is expanded.

TRBD2	15	few	TRBV5-4	TRBJ2-1	TGTGCCAGCAGACCTGCGGGGGGACTCAACAATGAGCAGTTCTTC	CASRPAGGLNNEQFF
NA	12	NA	TRBV5-5	TRBJ2-3	TGTGCCAGCAGATCCCGCACAGATACGCAGTATTTT	CASRSRTDTQYF
NA	12	NA	TRBV7-9	TRBJ1-2	TGTGCCAGCAGGGGCGAGCCGGATGGCTACACCTTC	CASRGEPDGYTF
TRBD1	15	NA	TRBV5-6	TRBJ1-5	TGTGCCAGCAGCTTGGGACAGGGAAGTGTTCAGCCCCAGCATTTT	CASSLGQGSVQPQHF
NA	11	NA	TRBV6-5	TRBJ1-2	TGTGCCAGCAGGACGAACTATGGCTACACCTTC	CASRTNYGYTF
TRBD1	17	NA	TRBV2	TRBJ1-3	TGTGCCAGCATGAGACCTCCGGGACAGGGTCCGCGAAACACCATATATTTT	CASMRPPGQGPRNTIYF
NA	11	NA	TRBV20-1	TRBJ2-7	TGCAGTGCTAGTTCTAACTACGAGCAGTACTTC	CSASSNYEQYF
TRBD2	16	once	TRBV28	TRBJ2-1	TGTGCCAGCAGGACTAGCGCACTTAGCTCCTACAATGAGCAGTTCTTC	CASRTSALSSYNEQFF
TRBD1	15	NA	TRBV24-1	TRBJ1-2	TGTGCCACCAGTGACCCGGACAGGGGGAACTATGGCTACACCTTC	CATSDPDRGNYGYTF
TRBD1	15	few	TRBV5-1	TRBJ1-1	TGCGCCAGCAGCTATTCGACAGGGGCGGACACTGAAGCTTTCTTT	CASSYSTGADTEAFF
NA	17	NA	TRBV4-2	TRBJ1-6	TGTGCCAGCAGCCAAGTGGGAGCGGGACGGGATAATTCACCCCTCCACTTT	CASSQVGAGRDNSPLHF
TRBD1	14	once	TRBV5-1	TRBJ1-6	TGCGCCAGCAGAAACGGACAGGGTAGTTCACCCCTCCACTTT	CASRNGQGSSPLHF
NA	15	NA	TRBV18	TRBJ1-1	TGTGCCAGCTCACCACAGGGTGGGGGTACGGCTGAAGCTTTCTTT	CASSPQGGGTAEAFF
NA	17	NA	TRBV3-1/TRBV3-2	TRBJ1-2	TGTGCCAGCAGCCAAGCTATCGGAAGGGGGACCTCGTATGGCTACACCTTC	CASSQAIGRGTSYGYTF
NA	13	many	TRBV21-1	TRBJ2-2	TGTGAGGGGGACAGCAGAGGAACCGGGGAGCTGTTTTTT	CEGDSRGTGELFF
NA	15	NA	TRBV18	TRBJ2-6	TGTGCCAGCTCACCACGACAGACCGGGGCCAACGTCCTGACTTTC	CASSPRQTGANVLTF
TRBD2	16	NA	TRBV6-2/TRBV6-3	TRBJ2-3	TGTGCCAGCACCCCCCTCCGGACTAGCGGGCCAGATACGCAGTATTTT	CASTPLRTSGPDTQYF
NA	14	NA	TRBV10-3	TRBJ1-1	TGTGCCATCAGTGATCCCCCCGGATTCACTGAAGCTTTCTTT	CAISDPPGFTEAFF
NA	15	NA	TRBV6-5	TRBJ2-1	TGTGCCAGCAGTCCTGGGACTTACTCCTACAATGAGCAGTTCTTC	CASSPGTYSYNEQFF
TRBD2	16	NA	TRBV4-3	TRBJ2-6	TGCGCCAGCAGCCCAAGGGAGGGATCTGGGGCCAACGTCCTGACTTTC	CASSPREGSGANVLTF
TRBD1	14	NA	TRBV7-9	TRBJ2-7	TGTGCCAGCAGCCCCGGGACAGGTTATGACGAGCAGTACTTC	CASSPGTGYDEQYF
NA	14	NA	TRBV7-8	TRBJ1-1	TGTGCCAGCAGCGAGATTACAGAGAACACTGAAGCTTTCTTT	CASSEITENTEAFF
NA	13	NA	TRBV7-3	TRBJ2-1	TGTGCCAGCAGCACCTCACTTTCCAATGAGCAGTTCTTC	CASSTSLSNEQFF
TRBD1	14	NA	TRBV18	TRBJ2-7	TGTGCCAGCTCCTCCGGGACAGCTGGGGACGAGCAGTACTTC	CASSSGTAGDEQYF
NA	13	NA	TRBV18	TRBJ1-2	TGTGCCAGCTCACTGGACAGACTCTATGGCTACACCTTC	CASSLDRLYGYTF
NA	15	NA	TRBV4-1	TRBJ1-5	TGCGCCAGCAGCCAAGATCTCAGGGGCCATCAGCCCCAGCATTTT	CASSQDLRGHQPQHF
TRBD1	15	NA	TRBV19	TRBJ1-3	TGTGCCAGTAGTCCTACAGGGGATCGTGGAAACACCATATATTTT	CASSPTGDRGNTIYF
TRBD2	20	NA	TRBV5-1	TRBJ2-5	TGCGCCAGCAGCTCCCGGTTCGGCTTCGGGCCTAGCGGGGGGAAAGAGACCCAGTACTTC	CASSSRFGFGPSGGKETQYF
NA	14	NA	TRBV11-2	TRBJ2-5	TGTGCCAGCAGCTTAAGGGGCAGGGTTGAGACCCAGTACTTC	CASSLRGRVETQYF
NA	13	NA	TRBV3-1/TRBV3-2	TRBJ2-1	TGTGCCAGCAGCCAAGGAGGGTGGGGTGAGCAGTTCTTC	CASSQGGWGEQFF
NA	17	NA	TRBV28	TRBJ2-1	TGTGCCAGCAGTCCCCTCCCAGGGGCGATAAGCTACAATGAGCAGTTCTTC	CASSPLPGAISYNEQFF
TRBD1	14	few	TRBV24-1	TRBJ1-2	TGTGCCACCAGTGAGAAGGGACAGGGCTATGGCTACACCTTC	CATSEKGQGYGYTF
NA	17	NA	TRBV18	TRBJ1-3	TGTGCCAGCTCAAAATCTCTTGGCGACAGCTCTGGAAACACCATATATTTT	CASSKSLGDSSGNTIYF
NA	13	NA	TRBV7-2	TRBJ1-1	TGTGCCAGCAGCTTAAAGGGGGGCACTGAAGCTTTCTTT	CASSLKGGTEAFF
NA	15	NA	TRBV5-4	TRBJ1-2	TGTGCCAGCAGCACATCCAGCTCCCTTCTCTATGGCTACACCTTC	CASSTSSSLLYGYTF
TRBD1	16	NA	TRBV7-7	TRBJ2-1	TGTGCTAGCAGCCCAACAGGGGCCCCTCTATACAATGAGCAGTTCTTC	CASSPTGAPLYNEQFF
NA	16	NA	TRBV7-9	TRBJ1-1	TGTGCCAGCAGCCCCCCCGGGTTTACAATGAACACTGAAGCTTTCTTT	CASSPPGFTMNTEAFF
NA	13	NA	TRBV28	TRBJ1-3	TGTGCCAGCAGTTTGCGTTACGGAAACACCATATATTTT	CASSLRYGNTIYF
NA	12	NA	TRBV18	TRBJ2-7	TGTGCCAGCTCACCATTCGGGGACGAGCAGTACTTC	CASSPFGDEQYF
NA	13	few	TRBV27	TRBJ1-5	TGTGCCAGCAGCACAAGACCCAGTCAGCCCCAGCATTTT	CASSTRPSQPQHF
NA	15	NA	TRBV2	TRBJ2-2	TGTGCCAGCAGCCTGGTCCTTACAGTTACCGGGGAGCTGTTTTTT	CASSLVLTVTGELFF
NA	15	NA	TRBV6-2/TRBV6-3	TRBJ1-1	TGTGCCAGCAGTGCTTGGGCCCCGGGGAACACTGAAGCTTTCTTT	CASSAWAPGNTEAFF
NA	18	NA	TRBV3-1/TRBV3-2	TRBJ1-4	TGTGCCAGCAGCCTTACAGGGATCGTTGTGTCGTCTAATGAAAAACTGTTTTTT	CASSLTGIVVSSNEKLFF
NA	14	once	TRBV27	TRBJ2-7	TGTGCCAGCAGTCCATACTTAGAAACCTACGAGCAGTACTTC	CASSPYLETYEQYF
TRBD1	14	once	TRBV24-1	TRBJ1-1	TGTGCCACCAGTGATTTGCTTATAACAGGGGGAGCTTTCTTT	CATSDLLITGGAFF
NA	14	NA	TRBV11-2	TRBJ1-1	TGTGCCAGCAGCCCTCGGCCCGGGGAGACTGAAGCTTTCTTT	CASSPRPGETEAFF